A single count supports the clone carrying this T cell receptor (beta chain). Antigen specificity is unknown. These data belong to a study of blood T cells in healthy people across ages. Study-level results: As age increased, TCR beta diversity per million T cells fell in a roughly linear fashion.

Using a J-beta primer mix together with a sample-barcoded 5' primer, a second PCR was run for about 7 to 12 cycles. From each sample, at least 2.5 million paired-end reads containing CDR3 were obtained. TCRdb re-derived calls from the 5' RACE reads in MiXCR, one entry per CDR3 protein. The table records over 950,000 distinct CDR3 sequences, about 53% of them present only once. The V and J ends lost 0 bases and 12 bases, in that order; junction bases with no gene match: 11. Looked up from germline, CDR1 is DFQATT and CDR2 is SNEGSKA (reference sequence). This CDR3 is 14 amino acids long. The sequence came from a woman aged 55-75 years in good health. Sequencing was performed on blood. This chain uses TRBV20-1 with TRBJ2-1, with TRBD2 identical over 7 bases. CDR3 amino acids: CSAREMVPPGGQFF. DNA for the CDR3: TGCAGTGCTAGAGAGATGGTCCCCCCGGGAGGGCAGTTCTTC.